The rows below give T cell receptor beta chains drawn from one sample of a study of naive and memory T cell subsets. Via MiXCR, TCRdb re-called the UMI-ligation and nested PCR reads, giving one row per CDR3 protein. The sample has over 75,000 distinct CDR3 sequences, roughly 13% seen once. Material for sequencing was central memory CD4+ T cells from blood. These receptors all come from a human donor in good health. The conserved cysteine and the conserved F or W are not part of the CDR3 here. Fields, in order: V gene, CDR3 length, CDR3 protein.

TRBV29-1 | 11 | SVGTEKYNEQF
TRBV7-9 | 11 | ASSQEQGDTQY
TRBV3-1 | 13 | ASSPGQVMRYGYT
TRBV21-1 | 13 | ASTPRGIPNYGYT
TRBV7-3 | 13 | ASSREASGYYEQY
TRBV7-6 | 12 | ASSFLGNNGELF
TRBV20-1 | 13 | SAPDPTGSSYEQY
TRBV12-3/TRBV12-4 | 6 | ASNEQF
TRBV20-1 | 9 | SPSWVYEQY
TRBV29-1 | 11 | SVVPGLVNEQF
TRBV20-1 | 12 | SALPGQSGETQY
TRBV18 | 11 | ASSPQGQETQY
TRBV20-1 | 15 | SAVGFIPGQVNTEAF
TRBV29-1 | 12 | SVQRGVKKDEQF
TRBV10-1 | 15 | ASSEGSTGTANGIQY
TRBV7-9 | 13 | ASSLVGTLQETQY
TRBV12-3/TRBV12-4 | 11 | ASRPGAAGELF
TRBV20-1 | 10 | SADRVNTEAF